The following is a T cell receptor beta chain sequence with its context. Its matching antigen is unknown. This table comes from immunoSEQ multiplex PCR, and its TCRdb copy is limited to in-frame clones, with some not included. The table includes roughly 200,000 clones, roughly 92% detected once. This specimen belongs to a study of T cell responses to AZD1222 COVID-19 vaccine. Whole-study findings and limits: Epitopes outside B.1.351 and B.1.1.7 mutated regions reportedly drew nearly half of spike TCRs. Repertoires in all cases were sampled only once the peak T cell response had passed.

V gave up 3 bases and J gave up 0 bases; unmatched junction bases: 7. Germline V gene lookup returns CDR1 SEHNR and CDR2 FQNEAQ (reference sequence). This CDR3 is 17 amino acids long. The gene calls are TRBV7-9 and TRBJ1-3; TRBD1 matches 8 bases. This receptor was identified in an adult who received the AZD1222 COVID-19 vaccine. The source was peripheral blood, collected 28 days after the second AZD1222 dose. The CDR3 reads CASSLWTGPDSGNTIYF. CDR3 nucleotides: TGTGCCAGCAGCTTGTGGACAGGGCCAGACTCTGGAAACACCATATATTTT.